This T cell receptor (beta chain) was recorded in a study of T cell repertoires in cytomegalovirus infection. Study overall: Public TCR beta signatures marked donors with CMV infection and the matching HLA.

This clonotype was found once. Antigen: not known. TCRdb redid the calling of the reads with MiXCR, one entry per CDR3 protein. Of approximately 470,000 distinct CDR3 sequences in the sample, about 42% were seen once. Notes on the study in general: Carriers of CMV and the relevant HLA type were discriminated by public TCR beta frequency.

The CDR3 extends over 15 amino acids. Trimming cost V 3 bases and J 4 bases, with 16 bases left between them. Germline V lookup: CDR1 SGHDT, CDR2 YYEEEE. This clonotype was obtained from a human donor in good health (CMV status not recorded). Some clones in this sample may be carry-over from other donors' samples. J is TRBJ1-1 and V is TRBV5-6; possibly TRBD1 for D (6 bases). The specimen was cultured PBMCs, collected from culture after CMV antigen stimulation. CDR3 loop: CASSSGVGDLTEAFF. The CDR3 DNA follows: TGTGCCAGCAGCTCAGGGGTGGGGGATCTCACTGAAGCTTTCTTT.